This TCR beta chain was documented in a study of technical replicates of blood from a few donors (dated 2017 in TCRdb). Reading from cysteine to phenylalanine, the CDR3 counts 13 amino acids. Just the 39-base CDR3 DNA is kept, in frame starting at base 1. As encoded in the germline V gene, CDR1 is SGHVS while CDR2 is FNYEAQ. V is pared back by 1 base and J by 4 bases, with 5 bases lying between the germline termini. About this clone itself: Its antigen remains unidentified. Nothing much larger sits one base from this clone, and base qualities are not available.

Library preparation was by the immunoSEQ multiplex PCR assay. As stored in TCRdb, this immuneACCESS dataset retains in-frame rearrangements with V and J assigned. A fraction of the clones does not appear; measured against another copy, unresolved V genes explain less than half of the discrepancy, and the remainder lacks a known reason. This sample holds about 81,000 clones; almost 96% were observed only once. The top ten clonotypes cover roughly 0.37% of the sample. The sequence joins TRBV7-6 to TRBJ2-1, with the D gene not clear enough to name. The receptor's source is a human donor in good health. Input material: T cells isolated from PBMCs. The CDR3 loop reads CASSLVEYNEQFF. The sequenced DNA is TGTGCCAGCAGCTTAGTAGAATACAATGAGCAGTTCTTC.